Each of the 8 T cell receptor beta chains below was sequenced from the same sample in a study of T cell repertoires in aging, cancer and after chemotherapy. Rearranged V-D-J TRB sequences were amplified with a mixed TRB-A/B primer pool. TCRdb called the multiplex PCR reads again in MiXCR, with one record for every CDR3 protein. Counted here are several thousand distinct CDR3 sequences, 20% to 25% occurring once; the ten biggest clones make up around 31%. TCR beta rearrangements were amplified from peripheral blood genomic DNA. Material for sequencing was blood. These receptors came from a human donor in good health. The donor label of this sample is uncertain.

Remarks on this clonotype: A much bigger clone sits one base away, suggesting this may be a read error. The chain employs TRBV7-6 and TRBJ2-5; TRBD2 is a possible D gene (6 bases). Looked up from germline, CDR1 is SGHVS and CDR2 is FNYEAQ. The CDR3 loop spans 13 amino acids. The CDR3 here is CAGSLVGRQTQYF. CDR3 DNA: TGTGCCGGCAGCTTAGTCGGGAGACAGACCCAGTACTTC.

This clonotype is medium-sized (0.01 to 0.1%) within its sample. Here the CDR3 reads CASSPLRSYEQYF. Here the CDR3 DNA reads TGTGCCAGCTCACCACTACGGTCCTACGAGCAGTACTTC. The genes are TRBV18 and TRBJ2-7; D is uncertain. V shed 1 base and J shed 1 base, with 5 bases lying between them. This CDR3 is 13 amino acids long. The germline V gene has CDR1 KGHSH and CDR2 LQKENI.

The CDR3 is CASSFTGQGLTGNTIYF. CDR3 DNA: TGTGCCAGCAGCTTCACGGGACAGGGGCTCACTGGAAACACCATATATTTT. V usage is TRBV5-8 and J usage is TRBJ1-3, with 10 bases fitting TRBD1. CDR1 and CDR2 from the germline V gene are SGHTS and YDEGEE. The CDR3 runs to 17 residues. Trimming removed 2 bases from V and 2 bases from J; junction bases left unmatched: 7.

This clonotype is medium-sized by share. The V gene is TRBV12-3 or TRBV12-4, the J gene TRBJ1-4; D may be TRBD1 (5 bases). Trimming pared 8 bases from V and 5 bases from J, leaving 18 bases between. The CDR3 is 15 amino acids. As DNA, the CDR3 is TGTGCCAGCCAGTTGGGGACGGGCCTGAATGAAAAACTGTTTTTT. It yields the protein CASQLGTGLNEKLFF.

Note on this clonotype: A much larger clone differs from this one at a single base, so this may be a read error. The V gene is TRBV29-1, the J gene TRBJ1-2; D is ambiguous. The germline gives CDR1 SQVTM, CDR2 ANQGSEA. The CDR3 consists of 11 residues. V lost 0 bases and J 10 bases, leaving 9 bases between the germline ends. The CDR3 bases are TGCAGCGTTGAAGATCTTCGGGTCTACACCTTC. Its protein is CSVEDLRVYTF.

This clonotype turned up a few times. The V call is TRBV24-1, the J call TRBJ2-7, with a weak D call TRBD1 (6 bases). The V gene lost 4 bases and the J gene lost 0 bases, with 12 bases spanning the gap. Germline CDR1 reads KGHDR; CDR2 reads SFDVKD. CDR3 size: 15 residues. CDR3 nucleotide sequence: TGTGCCACCAGTGACCCCGGACAGAGCTCCTACGAGCAGTACTTC. It yields the protein CATSDPGQSSYEQYF.

The V call is TRBV7-6, the J call TRBJ2-7; D is ambiguous. Trimming removed 2 bases at V and 1 base at J, with 15 bases between. The CDR3 runs 16 residues. Germline-derived CDR1 and CDR2 are SGHVS and FNYEAQ. In DNA form, the CDR3 reads TGTGCCAGCAGCTTAACAACGGCTCCCCATTCCTACGAGCAGTACTTC. Protein sequence: CASSLTTAPHSYEQYF.

The chain employs TRBV7-9 and TRBJ2-7; possibly TRBD1 for D (5 bases). The CDR3 contains 12 residues. The V gene's germline CDR1 is SEHNR and CDR2 FQNEAQ (reference sequence). V was pared by 8 bases and J by 4 bases, with 12 bases between. CDR3 nucleotides: TGTGCCAGCGGACAAGGGCTATACGAGCAGTACTTC. Translation: CASGQGLYEQYF.